These 4 T cell receptor beta chains originate from one sample sequenced in a study of T cell responses to AZD1222 COVID-19 vaccine. The repertoire was sequenced with immunoSEQ multiplex PCR; TCRdb's copy has only in-frame clones and lacks some. The repertoire includes roughly 79,000 clones, 78% of them detected once, and about 21% sits in the top ten. This sample comprised peripheral blood, obtained on day 0 of AZD1222 vaccination. The receptor set was obtained from an adult in good health.

The gene calls are TRBV9 and TRBJ2-2; 8 positions match TRBD1. The CDR3 length is 15 residues. Per the germline V gene, CDR1 is SGDLS and CDR2 is YYNGEE. After removal of 4 bases from V and 7 bases from J, the junction contained 9 bases not matched to a gene. CDR3 sequence (DNA): TGTGCCAGCAGCTCACAGGGGGTGGGGAACGGGGAGCTGTTTTTT. This encodes CASSSQGVGNGELFF.

CDR3 protein: CASSLMAGGPYEQYF. The CDR3 coding sequence is TGTGCCAGCAGTTTAATGGCGGGAGGGCCCTACGAGCAGTACTTC. The chain has TRBV27 and TRBJ2-7; the match to TRBD2 covers 9 bases. The germline gives CDR1 MNHEY, CDR2 SMNVEV (reference sequence). The CDR3 has 15 amino acids. V lost 2 bases to trimming and J lost 2 bases; unmatched junction nucleotides: 4.

This clone was counted a few times. The chain has TRBV4-1 and TRBJ1-4; 9 bases match TRBD1. The CDR3 contains 15 residues. V trimming: 3 bases; J trimming: 3 bases; junction bases outside the gene matches: 2. The germline V gene has CDR1 MGHRA and CDR2 YSYEKL. The CDR3 DNA sequence: TGCGCCAGCAGCCAGGACAGGGGACCTAATGAAAAACTGTTTTTT. Translation: CASSQDRGPNEKLFF.

This chain joins TRBV3-1 (or the pseudogene TRBV3-2) and TRBJ2-3, with D perhaps TRBD2 (6 bases). Trimming cost V 1 base and J 1 base, with 6 bases left between them. Germline V gives CDR1 LGHDT, CDR2 YNNKEL (reference sequence). This CDR3 has 14 amino acids. The CDR3 spells CASSQGGGTDTQYF. The CDR3, as DNA: TGTGCCAGCAGCCAAGGGGGGGGCACAGATACGCAGTATTTT.